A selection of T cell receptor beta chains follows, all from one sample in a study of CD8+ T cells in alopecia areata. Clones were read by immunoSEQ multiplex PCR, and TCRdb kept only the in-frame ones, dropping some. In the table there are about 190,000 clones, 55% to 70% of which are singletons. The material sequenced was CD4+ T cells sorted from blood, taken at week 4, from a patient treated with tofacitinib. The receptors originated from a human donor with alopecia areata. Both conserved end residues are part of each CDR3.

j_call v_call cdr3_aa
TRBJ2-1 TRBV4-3 CASSEGEQFF
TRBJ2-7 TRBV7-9 CASSLATGLEQYF
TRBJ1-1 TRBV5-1 CASSLDRDREAFF
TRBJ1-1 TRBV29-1 CSVDGQTNTEAFF
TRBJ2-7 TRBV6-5 CASSYSRRDYEQYF
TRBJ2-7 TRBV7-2 CASSSRGRQAYEQYF
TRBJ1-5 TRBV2 CASREQGAGNQPQHF
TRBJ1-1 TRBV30 CASQEGLGTEAFF
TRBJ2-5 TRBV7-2 CAADAGRAETQYF
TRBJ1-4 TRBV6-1 CASRLGANEKLFF
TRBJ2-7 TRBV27 CASYYVQGSPPYF
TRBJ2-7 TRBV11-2 CASSSYREQYF
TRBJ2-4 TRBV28 CASSEQENIQYF
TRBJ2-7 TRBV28 CASSRQEPYEQYF
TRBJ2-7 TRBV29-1 CSVSSRQLDGEQYF
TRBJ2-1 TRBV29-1 CSVPGQGWEQFF
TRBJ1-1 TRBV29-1 CSSIEGSVTEAFF
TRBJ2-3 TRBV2 CASSPSTDTQYF
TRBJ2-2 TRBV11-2 CASSLIQGRGELFF
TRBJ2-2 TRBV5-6 CASSLIRVRELFF
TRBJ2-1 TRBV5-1 CASSRIGGDNEQFF
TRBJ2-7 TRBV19 CASTPTSSSYEQYF
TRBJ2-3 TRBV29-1 CSVEGLRGVDTQYF
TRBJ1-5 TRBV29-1 CSVEVGGNQPQHF
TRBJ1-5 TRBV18 CASSPTRNQPQHF
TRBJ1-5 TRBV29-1 CSVGADQPQHF
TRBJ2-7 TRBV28 CASNRGFGEQYF
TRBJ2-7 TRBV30 CAWSTGSYEQYF
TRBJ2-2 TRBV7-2 CASSLDQTGELFF
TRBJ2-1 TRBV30 CAWSLNNEQFF
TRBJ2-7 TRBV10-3 CAINWGGESYEQYF
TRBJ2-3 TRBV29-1 CSVCRTSTDTQYF
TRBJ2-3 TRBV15 CATGRGATTDTQYF
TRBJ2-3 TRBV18 CASSPSLAADTQYF
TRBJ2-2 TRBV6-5 CASSYLPENTGELFF
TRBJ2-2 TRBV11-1 CASSFMGELFF
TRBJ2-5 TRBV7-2 CASSHWDRGGQETQYF
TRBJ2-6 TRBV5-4 CASRPGQGARAGANVLTF
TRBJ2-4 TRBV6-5 CASASERGGIQYF
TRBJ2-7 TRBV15 CATSRGAAAYEQYF
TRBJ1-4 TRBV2 CASERGVVGKLFF
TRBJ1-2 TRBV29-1 CSVRLGGYTF
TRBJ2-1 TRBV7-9 CASSSTPRVAGVYEQFF
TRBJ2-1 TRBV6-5 CASSQVAGAYNEQFF
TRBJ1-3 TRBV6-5 CASSYDRYSGNTIYF
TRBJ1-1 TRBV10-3 CAISDGRTYNTEAFF
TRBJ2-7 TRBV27 CASSSPRTGLYEQYF
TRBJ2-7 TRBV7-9 CASSKGQSSYEQYF
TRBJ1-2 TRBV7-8 CASSSFTGDNGYTF
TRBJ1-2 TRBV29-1 CSVDRGGNYGYTF
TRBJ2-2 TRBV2 CASSVSNTGELFF
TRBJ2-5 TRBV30 CAWDGGQGYKETQYF
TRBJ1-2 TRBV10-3 CAISSQGGYGYTF
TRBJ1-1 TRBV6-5 CASSLDGEAFF
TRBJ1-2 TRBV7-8 CASSPDRDYGYTF